A single sample gave rise to the 24 T cell receptor beta chains below, sequenced in a study of T cell changes during pregnancy in multiple sclerosis. Sequenced by immunoSEQ multiplex PCR; TCRdb stores in-frame clones only, minus some. The data contain more than 95,000 clones, roughly 92% of them singletons. Material: peripheral blood, obtained after pregnancy. The receptors here all came from a female donor with multiple sclerosis, enrolled in a pregnancy study.

This clone was detected once. The chain's CDR3 is CASSGGTGTRKTEETQYF. In DNA, the CDR3 is TGTGCCAGCAGTGGAGGTACAGGGACCCGAAAGACTGAAGAGACCCAGTACTTC. This rearrangement joins TRBV6-4 to TRBJ2-5, with TRBD1 as a possible D gene (6 bases). This CDR3 is built from 18 residues. V was clipped by 4 bases and J by 3 bases, with 24 bases between them. The germline gives CDR1 MRHNA, CDR2 SNTAGT.

The V call is TRBV6-1, the J call TRBJ2-7; the match to TRBD2 covers 8 bases. Germline V gene lookup returns CDR1 MNHNS and CDR2 SASEGT. There are 16 residues in the CDR3. J was trimmed by 2 bases and V by 4 bases; bases with no gene match: 10. CDR3 sequence reads: CASSGQSGGDPYEQYF. The CDR3 nucleotides read TGTGCCAGCAGTGGCCAAAGCGGGGGCGATCCCTACGAGCAGTACTTC.

The rearrangement joins TRBV19 to TRBJ2-4; 8 bases fit TRBD2. Per germline, CDR1 LNHDA and CDR2 SQIVND (reference sequence). Trimming at V came to 10 bases and at J to 5 bases, leaving 13 bases not matched to a gene. The CDR3 loop spans 15 amino acids. This chain's CDR3 is CATLQPGLGENIQYF. CDR3 DNA sequence: TGTGCCACCCTACAGCCGGGACTAGGCGAAAACATTCAGTACTTC. The variable domain in full, with the rest retrieved from reference TRBV19 and TRBJ2-4, is DGGITQSPKYLFRKEGQNVTLSCEQNLNHDAMYWYRQDPGQGLRLIYYSQIVNDFQKGDIAEGYSVSREKKESFPLTVTSAQKNPTAFYLCATLQPGLGENIQYFGAGTRLSVL.

V gene TRBV7-3 combines with J gene TRBJ2-1; the match to TRBD2 covers 12 bases. J lost 2 bases, V lost 1 base, and 3 bases had no gene match. Germline loops: CDR1 SGHTA, CDR2 FQGTGA. The CDR3 loop spans 17 amino acids. CDR3 sequence (DNA): TGTGCCAGCAGCTTAAGGGCTAGCGGGGGGGCCTACAATGAGCAGTTCTTC. Its protein is CASSLRASGGAYNEQFF.

The chain carries TRBV2 and TRBJ2-5; 7 nucleotides match TRBD1. V was clipped by 5 bases and J by 1 base; unmatched bases: 4. The CDR3 spans 14 residues. Germline V lookup: CDR1 SNHLY, CDR2 FYNNEI. The CDR3 DNA reads as TGTGCCAGCAGTAGGGACAGCCCCCAAGAGACCCAGTACTTC. Its protein product is CASSRDSPQETQYF.

This chain uses TRBV5-4 with TRBJ2-1; tentatively, D is TRBD1 (5 bases). The CDR3 contains 12 residues. Trimming removed 0 bases from V and 7 bases from J, with 5 bases in between. The V gene's germline CDR1 is SGHNT and CDR2 YYREEE (reference sequence). CDR3 residues: CASSLDRNEQFF. Written as DNA, the CDR3 is TGTGCCAGCAGCTTGGACAGGAATGAGCAGTTCTTC.

The chain uses TRBV9 and TRBJ2-3; tentatively, D is TRBD2 (5 bases). The CDR3 is 15 amino acids. In germline, CDR1 is SGDLS, CDR2 YYNGEE. The V end was cut by 3 bases, the J end by 0 bases, with 11 bases between. CDR3 residues: CASSGRGYSTDTQYF. The DNA of the CDR3 is TGTGCCAGCAGCGGACGGGGATATAGCACAGATACGCAGTATTTT.

On this clone itself: An end of the junction does not agree with germline; a read error may underlie this. The chain uses TRBV7-2 and TRBJ2-1; D not certain. This CDR3 is built from 15 residues. Looked up from germline, CDR1 is SGHTA and CDR2 is FQGNSA. This CDR3 reads CASTLLSAGRDEQFF. CDR3 DNA sequence: TGTGCCAGCACCTTACTTTCGGCCGGTCGGGATGAGCAGTTCTTC.

The chain carries TRBV10-2 and TRBJ2-5; 7 positions agree with TRBD1. The V gene end was trimmed by 4 bases and the J gene end by 2 bases; junction bases not matched to a gene: 10. This CDR3 is built from 16 residues. The V gene's germline CDR1 is WSHSY and CDR2 SAAADI. The CDR3 is CASSGTGGPPQETQYF. The CDR3 DNA follows: TGCGCCAGCAGTGGGACAGGAGGCCCCCCACAAGAGACCCAGTACTTC.

V and J are TRBV5-1 and TRBJ2-7, with D possibly TRBD2 on 6 matching bases. Trimming took off 1 base at V and 5 bases at J, with 13 bases between the two ends. Per germline, CDR1 SGHRS and CDR2 YFSETQ. The CDR3 is made up of 14 amino acids. The CDR3 reads CASSLSGSPHEQYF. The DNA for the CDR3 is TGCGCCAGCAGCTTGTCCGGGAGTCCCCACGAGCAGTACTTC.

The chain uses TRBV19 and TRBJ1-5, with 7 bases fitting TRBD1. The J segment lost 3 bases and the V segment lost 5 bases, leaving 4 bases of the junction unmatched. The germline gives CDR1 LNHDA, CDR2 SQIVND (reference sequence). The CDR3 extends over 14 amino acids. The CDR3 spells CASSPTGANQPQHF. DNA of the CDR3: TGTGCCAGTAGTCCCACAGGGGCCAATCAGCCCCAGCATTTT.

The chain combines TRBV7-3 with TRBJ2-2; possible D gene TRBD1, 6 bases. Trimming removed 0 bases at V and 3 bases at J, with 14 bases between. The CDR3 is made up of 17 amino acids. Germline CDR1 SGHTA, CDR2 FQGTGA. The CDR3: CASSLTRQAGDTGELFF. CDR3 coding DNA: TGTGCCAGCAGCTTAACACGACAGGCTGGCGACACCGGGGAGCTGTTTTTT.

The gene calls are TRBV19 and TRBJ2-3, with TRBD2 matching over 12 bases. After removal of 5 bases from V and 2 bases from J, the junction contained 5 bases not matched to a gene. Germline CDR1 and CDR2: LNHDA and SQIVND (reference sequence). The CDR3 is 16 amino acids. The CDR3 nucleotides read TGTGCCAGTAGTCCCGGACTAGCGGGATACACAGATACGCAGTATTTT. Its translation is CASSPGLAGYTDTQYF.

The chain carries TRBV7-2 and TRBJ1-6; TRBD1 agrees at 8 bases. This CDR3 region has 15 residues. Trimming removed 4 bases from V and 5 bases from J; junction bases left unmatched: 4. Germline CDR1 is SGHTA and CDR2 is FQGNSA. CDR3 sequence reads: CASSWGQVDNSPLHF. The CDR3 coding sequence is TGTGCCAGCAGCTGGGGACAGGTAGATAATTCACCCCTCCACTTT.

The chain links TRBV10-2 to TRBJ2-7; TRBD2 aligns across 8 bases. J lost 3 bases, V lost 5 bases, and 12 bases had no gene match. The CDR3 length is 16 residues. Germline CDR1 WSHSY, CDR2 SAAADI. CDR3 DNA sequence: TGCGCCAGCAGTCGGGGGGGCAGGGAGGGGGGCTACGAGCAGTACTTC. This gives the protein CASSRGGREGGYEQYF.

The chain combines TRBV2 with TRBJ2-5; D perhaps matches TRBD2 (5 bases). V gave up 3 bases and J gave up 5 bases, with 10 bases separating them. CDR1 and CDR2 (germline): SNHLY, FYNNEI. This CDR3 comprises 13 residues. The DNA of the CDR3 is TGTGCCAGCAGTGAGCGAGGGTTGGAGACCCAGTACTTC. The encoded protein is CASSERGLETQYF.

The chain uses TRBV5-1 and TRBJ2-3; 8 positions agree with TRBD2. Trimming took 2 bases from V and 0 from J; bases not matched to a gene: 2. CDR3 length: 15 amino acids. Germline lookup yields CDR1 SGHRS and CDR2 YFSETQ. CDR3 in DNA: TGCGCCAGCAGCTTCTCTAGCGGGAGCACAGATACGCAGTATTTT. Translating it yields CASSFSSGSTDTQYF.

V usage is TRBV5-1 and J usage is TRBJ2-3; D is possibly TRBD1 (6 bases). This CDR3 has 17 residues. The germline V gene encodes CDR1 SGHRS and CDR2 YFSETQ. Trimming stripped 3 bases from V and 5 bases from J, with 22 bases between. The CDR3 DNA reads TGCGCCAGCAGCTCCGGGCATGGGACACCGGGTAGAGATACGCAGTATTTT. Encoded protein: CASSSGHGTPGRDTQYF.

The gene calls are TRBV19 and TRBJ2-5; 14 positions agree with TRBD2. After removal of 4 bases from V and 7 bases from J, the junction contained 5 bases not matched to a gene. Per the germline V gene, CDR1 is LNHDA and CDR2 is SQIVND (reference sequence). CDR3 length: 15 residues. DNA of the CDR3: TGTGCCAGTAGTAGGGGACTAGCGGGAGATGGGACCCAGTACTTC. Its protein is CASSRGLAGDGTQYF.

This clone was observed a handful of times. The V and J genes are TRBV5-4 and TRBJ2-2; unclear D gene. CDR1 and CDR2 (germline): SGHNT, YYREEE (reference sequence). Trimming pared 3 bases from V and 8 bases from J, leaving 8 bases between. This CDR3 spans 12 amino acids. The CDR3 sequence is CASSSIGGELFF. CDR3 in DNA: TGTGCCAGCAGCTCGATCGGTGGGGAGCTGTTTTTT.

V and J are TRBV5-1 and TRBJ1-2, with D uncertain. Looked up from germline, CDR1 is SGHRS and CDR2 is YFSETQ. Trimming removed 0 bases at V and 8 bases at J, with 14 bases between. This CDR3 region has 14 residues. CDR3 amino acids: CASSLGGLVDGYTF. The CDR3 region has the DNA TGCGCCAGCAGCTTGGGCGGGCTCGTAGACGGCTACACCTTC.

This chain links TRBV19 with TRBJ2-7, with D tentatively TRBD1 (6 bases). This CDR3 region has 15 residues. Germline CDR1 LNHDA, CDR2 SQIVND (reference sequence). Trimming cost V 6 bases and J 7 bases, with 22 bases left between them. The CDR3 region is CASRARGDTSEEQYF. Written as DNA, the CDR3 is TGTGCCAGTAGGGCCCGTGGGGACACCTCTGAAGAGCAGTACTTC.

This clone has only one observation. The chain couples TRBV28 to TRBJ1-5; D unresolved. This CDR3 has 13 residues. CDR1 and CDR2 (germline): MDHEN, SYDVKM. The V end was cut by 6 bases, the J end by 6 bases, with 12 bases between. In DNA, the CDR3 is TGTGCCAGCAGCTCCAGCGGTTTTCAGCCCCAGCATTTT. It codes for CASSSSGFQPQHF.

The V call is TRBV27, the J call TRBJ2-7, with TRBD1 as a possible D gene (7 bases). Germline V gene sequence: CDR1 MNHEY, CDR2 SMNVEV (reference sequence). Trimming shortened V by 8 bases and J by 3 bases, and 14 bases separated the two germline ends. This CDR3 is built from 13 residues. Written as DNA, the CDR3 is TGTGCCAGCGGGGGGACAGCGATCTACGAGCAGTACTTC. Translation: CASGGTAIYEQYF.